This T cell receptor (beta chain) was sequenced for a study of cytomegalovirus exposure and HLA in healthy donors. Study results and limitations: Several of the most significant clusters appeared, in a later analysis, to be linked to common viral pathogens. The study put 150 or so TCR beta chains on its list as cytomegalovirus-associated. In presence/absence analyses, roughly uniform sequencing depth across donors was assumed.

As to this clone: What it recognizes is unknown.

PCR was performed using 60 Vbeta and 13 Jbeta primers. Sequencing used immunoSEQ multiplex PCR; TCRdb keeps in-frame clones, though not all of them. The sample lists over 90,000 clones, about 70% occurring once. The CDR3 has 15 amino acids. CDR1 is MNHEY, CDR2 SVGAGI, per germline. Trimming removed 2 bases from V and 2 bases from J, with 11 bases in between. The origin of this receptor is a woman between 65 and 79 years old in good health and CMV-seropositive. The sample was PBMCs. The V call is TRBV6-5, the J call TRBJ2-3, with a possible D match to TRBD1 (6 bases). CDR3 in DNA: TGTGCCAGCAGTTACACCGGGACACCCACAGATACGCAGTATTTT. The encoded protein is CASSYTGTPTDTQYF.